This record covers a single T cell receptor beta chain. The clone's antigen remains unknown. Base qualities are not at hand, and no much larger clone is one base apart. Collaborating institutions collected whole blood in K2EDTA tubes following their own protocols. For TCRbeta analysis, collaborators shipped samples as frozen whole blood, isolated PBMCs, or DNA extracted from either of those sample types. The sample originates from a study of blood T cell repertoires in COVID-19 (dated by TCRdb to 2020 to 2021). Looking at the study overall: Samples covering the acute and convalescent phases of COVID-19 were provided by collaborators in the United States, Italy and Spain. The prospective study material was composed of cDNA or gDNA derived from T cells, B-cell-depleted T cells, or PBMCs. Deeply sampled blood TCRbeta repertoires from subjects exposed to, actively infected with, or recovered from COVID-19 were included in the dataset. The repertoires were released in a freely available public database meant as a resource for research on the immune response to SARS-CoV-2. Samples were obtained from the ongoing ImmuneRACE study (first 160 participants) and from about 1,300 subjects provided by 6 global collaborators. Nearly every sample came with metadata listing a de-identified subject ID, COVID-19 status, age in years and sex. Where available, HLA class I and class II types were taken from metadata supplied by the sample provider and were not determined by assay-based typing.

Reading from cysteine to phenylalanine, the CDR3 counts 13 amino acids. The read is trimmed to its CDR3 DNA, 39 bases read in frame from base 1. V is pared back by 5 bases and J by 6 bases, with 10 bases lying between the germline termini. The immunoSEQ Assay, a bias-controlled multiplex PCR, was used to amplify TCRbeta CDR3 regions from genomic DNA. Per the original workflow: Within the assay, amplification of reference gene primers was used to estimate how many nucleated cells each sample contained. To quantify the absolute abundance of each unique TCRbeta CDR3 rearrangement, sequence reads were collapsed and filtered. Productive Simpson clonality was computed per sample as the square root of Simpson's diversity index over productive rearrangements. Imported from immuneACCESS, the table was reduced by TCRdb to in-frame sequences with V and J called. These copies leave out some clones; in studies compared against another copy, an unresolved V gene accounts for under half, and the cause of the remainder is not known. V and J calls plus clone size are reproduced from that table; the DNA served to infer D and trimming. For this sample the table gives approximately 70,000 clones, of which 85% to 90% were detected only once. The top ten clones comprise over 6.5% of the sample.

Summary of the overall study and its limitations: The amount of clinical and demographic metadata varied by source and participant and was provided uncurated.

The TCR comes from an elderly woman with active COVID-19. The chain couples TRBV12-3 or TRBV12-4 to TRBJ2-2; D gene: possibly TRBD1, on 6 matching bases. Sequenced input: peripheral blood. This receptor has the CDR3 CASSLTGPGELFF. The sequence in DNA is TGTGCCAGCAGTCTTACAGGGCCCGGGGAGCTGTTTTTT.